The clone carrying this TCR beta chain has just a few counts. What it recognizes is unknown. The entry originates in a study of T cells in Graves' hyperthyroidism and ophthalmopathy. Study results and limitations: In blood, most of the thyroid clonotypes expanded above 0.001 were also present.

The CDR3 consists of 12 residues. CDR1 is MNHNS and CDR2 is SASEGT in the germline V gene. With 10 bases removed from V and 3 bases from J, the gap between germline ends came to 10 bases. The TCR beta CDR3 regions underwent amplification using RNA transcripts as the source. The HTBI primer set drove a first-round RT-PCR of the TCR CDR3. MiXCR, applied by TCRdb to the multiplex PCR reads, yields one record per CDR3 protein. The sample holds under 450,000 distinct CDR3 sequences, 15% to 17% seen once. Used for diagnoses were clinical symptoms, serum thyroxine and TRAb, thyroid ultrasound and orbital computed tomography.

The J gene is TRBJ1-3, the V gene TRBV6-1, with D possibly TRBD1 on 5 matching bases. The sequence derives from a woman under 30 with Graves' hyperthyroidism. The sample comprised blood. This CDR3 reads CAIQGLGNTIYF. CDR3 coding DNA: TGTGCCATCCAGGGTCTTGGAAACACCATATATTTT.